A single sample is the source of the 20 T cell receptor beta chains below, sequenced in a study of OX40 agonist ivuxolimab in advanced cancers. Libraries were prepared by immunoSEQ multiplex PCR; TCRdb keeps only in-frame clonotypes and omits some of them. The table shows tens of thousands of clones, with roughly nine tenths occurring only once. The sequenced sample was CD4+ or CD8+ T cells sorted from blood, obtained in a trial of the OX40 agonist ivuxolimab. The receptors stem from an adult with an advanced solid tumor such as melanoma, head and neck, liver or kidney cancer.

The chain is built from TRBV29-1 and TRBJ1-2, with TRBD1 identical over 7 bases. The CDR3 has 15 residues. Trimming took 8 bases from V and 3 from J; bases not matched to a gene: 15. Germline-derived CDR1 and CDR2 are SQVTM and ANQGSEA. This chain's CDR3 is CSSASGYGTDYGYTF. The CDR3 DNA is TGCAGCTCTGCTTCAGGGTACGGGACAGACTATGGCTACACCTTC.

V gene TRBV28 combines with J gene TRBJ2-7, with 8 bases that match TRBD2. With 5 bases clipped from V and 2 bases from J, the junction kept 5 bases outside the gene matches. The CDR3 is made up of 14 amino acids. Germline CDR1 is MDHEN and CDR2 is SYDVKM. The DNA for the CDR3 is TGTGCCAGCAGTCTCTTCGGGGGGGCCTACGAGCAGTACGTC. It specifies CASSLFGGAYEQYV.

Of note for this clone: The sample holds other DNA sequences that translate to the same CDR3. The CDR3 DNA is TGCGCCAGCAGCCAGGGAGGGAGGTACGAGCAGTACTTC. It encodes CASSQGGRYEQYF. The rearrangement uses TRBV4-1 and TRBJ2-7; 7 bases map to TRBD2. With V trimmed by 3 bases and J by 4 bases, 3 bases remained unmatched. CDR1 and CDR2 (germline): MGHRA, YSYEKL. The CDR3 is made up of 13 amino acids.

The J gene is TRBJ2-1, the V gene TRBV5-1; D not resolved. CDR3 length: 12 amino acids. The germline V gene encodes CDR1 SGHRS and CDR2 YFSETQ. V was trimmed by 7 bases and J by 9 bases, leaving 14 bases between them. The CDR3 sequence: CASGWTTFEQFF. In DNA form, the CDR3 reads TGCGCCAGCGGGTGGACGACATTTGAGCAGTTCTTC. Together with reference TRBV5-1 and TRBJ2-1, the CDR3 gives the full variable domain: KAGVTQTPRYLIKTRGQQVTLSCSPISGHRSVSWYQQTPGQGLQFLFEYFSETQRNKGNFPGRFSGRQFSNSRSEMNVSTLELGDSALYLCASGWTTFEQFFGPGTRLTVL.

V is TRBV7-8 and J is TRBJ1-1; D is possibly TRBD1 (5 bases). V was trimmed by 7 bases and J by 1 base, leaving 16 bases between them. The CDR3 has 15 amino acids. Germline loops: CDR1 SGHVS, CDR2 FQNEAQ. This CDR3 is CASTDTRGQNTEAFF. The DNA of the CDR3 is TGTGCCAGCACGGACACACGAGGCCAGAACACTGAAGCTTTCTTT.

This chain links TRBV13 with TRBJ2-3; either TRBD1 or TRBD2 may fit D (5 bases each). There are 16 residues in the CDR3. Germline values: CDR1 PRHDT, CDR2 FYEKMQ (reference sequence). Trimming took off 5 bases at V and 1 base at J, with 16 bases between the two ends. In DNA form, the CDR3 reads TGTGCCAGCAGCCTCTCTTCCGGGACGGGCACAGATACGCAGTATTTT. It encodes CASSLSSGTGTDTQYF.

The genes are TRBV28 and TRBJ2-1; 11 bases are a match to TRBD2. This CDR3 region has 15 residues. V shed 1 base, J shed 9 bases, and the junction held 5 bases outside the gene matches. CDR1 and CDR2 from the germline V gene are MDHEN and SYDVKM. CDR3 nucleotide sequence: TGTGCCAGCAGTTTATATAGCGGGGGGGCCGGTGAGCAGTTCTTC. Translation gives CASSLYSGGAGEQFF. The whole variable domain, remainder taken from reference TRBV28 and TRBJ2-1, is DVKVTQSSRYLVKRTGEKVFLECVQDMDHENMFWYRQDPGLGLRLIYFSYDVKMKEKGDIPEGYSVSREKKERFSLILESASTNQTSMYLCASSLYSGGAGEQFFGPGTRLTVL.

The CDR3 protein is CASSEEQHV. CDR3 DNA: TGTGCCAGCAGCGAGGAGCAGCACGTC. This sequence joins TRBV9 and TRBJ2-7, with unresolved D. This CDR3 spans 9 amino acids. The germline gives CDR1 SGDLS, CDR2 YYNGEE.

The V gene is TRBV2, the J gene TRBJ2-3; D gene unclear. CDR3 length equals 13 residues. CDR1 is SNHLY and CDR2 is FYNNEI in the germline V gene. V lost 4 bases to trimming and J lost 3 bases, with 8 bases between them. CDR3 loop: CASSGWGTDTQYF. As DNA, the CDR3 is TGTGCCAGCAGTGGGTGGGGTACAGATACGCAGTATTTT. Based on the CDR3 plus reference TRBV2 and TRBJ2-3, the full variable domain is EPEVTQTPSHQVTQMGQEVILRCVPISNHLYFYWYRQILGQKVEFLVSFYNNEISEKSEIFDDQFSVERPDGSNFTLKIRSTKLEDSAMYFCASSGWGTDTQYFGPGTRLTVL.

The rearrangement joins TRBV6-1 to TRBJ1-2; D gene uncertain. CDR3 length: 15 amino acids. Looked up from germline, CDR1 is MNHNS and CDR2 is SASEGT. Trimming took 0 bases from V and 6 from J, leaving 14 bases between them. For the CDR3, the DNA is TGTGCCAGCAGTGAAGCTAAAGGTCCAAAGGATGGCTACACCTTC. Protein sequence: CASSEAKGPKDGYTF.

The chain is built from TRBV7-6 and TRBJ2-1, with D unresolved. Germline V gene sequence: CDR1 SGHVS, CDR2 FNYEAQ. V lost 8 bases and J 5 bases, leaving 7 bases between the germline ends. The CDR3 contains 11 residues. Here the CDR3 reads CASSVNNEQFF. The CDR3 bases are TGTGCCAGCTCGGTAAACAATGAGCAGTTCTTC.

This clone has a handful of counts. V gene TRBV27 combines with J gene TRBJ2-7; no clear D. The CDR3 length is 12 residues. Trimming stripped 1 base from V and 3 bases from J, with 4 bases between. CDR1 and CDR2 from the germline V gene are MNHEY and SMNVEV (reference sequence). In DNA, the CDR3 is TGTGCCAGCAGTTTATGGGGCTACGAGCAGTACTTC. Its translation is CASSLWGYEQYF.

The genes are TRBV10-3 and TRBJ1-2; 10 bases are shared with TRBD1. The junction had 14 bases not matched to a gene; V was cut back by 5 bases and J by 8 bases. Germline CDR1 reads ENHRY; CDR2 reads SYGVKD. The CDR3 is 16 amino acids. This CDR3 reads CAISFGQGESPRGYTF. CDR3 in DNA: TGTGCCATCAGTTTTGGACAGGGGGAGTCCCCTCGCGGCTACACCTTC.

V gene TRBV28 combines with J gene TRBJ2-5, with D maybe TRBD1 (5 bases). Deletions cut 4 bases from V and 0 bases from J, with 15 bases between. Germline loops: CDR1 MDHEN, CDR2 SYDVKM. The CDR3 has 16 residues. This CDR3 reads CASSSMGQGYQETQYF. DNA of the CDR3: TGTGCCAGCAGTTCCATGGGGCAAGGGTACCAAGAGACCCAGTACTTC.

The rearrangement joins TRBV28 to TRBJ2-7; D remains ambiguous. The CDR3 is 17 amino acids. CDR1 is MDHEN and CDR2 is SYDVKM in the germline V gene. V was trimmed by 2 bases and J by 2 bases, leaving 19 bases between them. The CDR3 DNA reads TGTGCCAGCAGTTTAGGTAGTGGGTGGGAAAGGGCCTACGAGCAGTACTTC. Encoded protein: CASSLGSGWERAYEQYF.

This chain links TRBV6-5 with TRBJ2-7; maybe TRBD1 (6 bases). Germline values: CDR1 MNHEY, CDR2 SVGAGI. Trimming cost V 4 bases and J 5 bases, with 18 bases left between them. This CDR3 has 15 amino acids. This CDR3 is CASSSQGGSADEQYF. The DNA for the CDR3 is TGTGCCAGCAGTTCACAGGGCGGCTCGGCGGACGAGCAGTACTTC.

The J gene is TRBJ2-1, the V gene TRBV6-5; 7 nucleotides agree with TRBD2. V shed 0 bases and J 5 bases; nucleotides not matched to a gene: 7. Germline lookup yields CDR1 MNHEY and CDR2 SVGAGI. The CDR3 consists of 16 residues. Here the CDR3 reads CASSYSLAESHNEQFF. DNA of the CDR3: TGTGCCAGCAGTTACTCCCTAGCGGAAAGCCACAATGAGCAGTTCTTC.

This chain uses TRBV11-2 with TRBJ2-1, with a tentative D call TRBD2 (6 bases). The CDR3 contains 15 residues. CDR1 and CDR2 (germline): SGHAT, FQNNGV. V lost 0 bases and J lost 2, with 8 bases in between. In DNA, the CDR3 is TGTGCCAGCAGCTTAGACCGGACTACCTACAATGAGCAGTTCTTC. This translates into CASSLDRTTYNEQFF.

The chain carries TRBV10-3 and TRBJ1-1; TRBD1 agrees at 8 bases. Trimming at V came to 5 bases and at J to 6 bases, leaving 2 bases not matched to a gene. CDR1 is ENHRY, CDR2 SYGVKD, per germline. The CDR3 has 12 amino acids. The CDR3 loop reads CAISTGGPEAFF. The CDR3 DNA reads TGTGCCATCAGTACAGGGGGACCTGAAGCTTTCTTT.

The chain employs TRBV7-8 and TRBJ2-2; 11 bases agree with TRBD2. Germline V CDR1 and CDR2: SGHVS, FQNEAQ. The CDR3 has 19 amino acids. Trimming removed 0 bases from V and 4 bases from J; junction bases left unmatched: 10. The CDR3 DNA reads as TGTGCCAGCAGCTTAGCTGGACTAGCGGGCGTCAAAATCACCGGGGAGCTGTTTTTT. It encodes CASSLAGLAGVKITGELFF.